This T cell receptor (beta chain) was captured in a study of cytomegalovirus exposure and HLA in healthy donors. Study background: HLA-typed donors were the source of 82 million or so unique TCRs, which an early data release held.

V shed 3 bases and J 7 bases; nucleotides not matched to a gene: 6. This CDR3 is built from 14 residues. The germline V gene encodes CDR1 SGHAT and CDR2 FQNNGV. In the PCR, 60 Vbeta and 13 Jbeta primers were used. Assay: immunoSEQ multiplex PCR; the TCRdb copy retains only in-frame clones and omits some. The table has 150,000 to 170,000 clones, 75% to 85% seen once. This TCR was recovered from a man younger than 45 in good health and CMV-seropositive. V and J are TRBV11-2 and TRBJ1-2, with 9 bases identical to TRBD1. The specimen was PBMCs. The CDR3 DNA reads TGTGCCAGCAGCTTGGACAGGGGTTCCGGTGGCTACACCTTC. Amino acids: CASSLDRGSGGYTF.